The clone carrying this T cell receptor (beta chain) has only one observation. Its matching antigen is unknown. Investigators spread the genomic DNA of each subset evenly over several immunoSEQ plates. Clones were read by immunoSEQ multiplex PCR, and TCRdb kept only the in-frame ones, dropping some. The sample includes more than 2 million clones, 85% to 95% of them seen just once. The naive CD8 population came from CD45RO-negative cells selected for CCR7, without terminally differentiated effector memory CD45RA+ cells. Trimming took 6 bases from V and 1 from J; bases not matched to a gene: 6. The CDR3 consists of 14 residues. The germline CDR1 and CDR2 sequences are MNHNY and SVGAGI (reference sequence). The data originate from a study of shared clonotypes between healthy human individuals. Across the study: Donor composition was a couple of women and three men, aged 18 to 49.

Study observations and caveats: Larger estimated richness was generally recorded for naive subsets relative to memory subsets. Across a handful of donors, naive CD4 shared roughly 5%, naive CD8 about 3.2%, memory CD4 2.3%, memory CD8 about 0.4%.

This clonotype was sampled from a man aged 18 to 35 in good health. Some clones in this sample may be carry-over from other donors' samples. V usage is TRBV6-6 and J usage is TRBJ2-7; 7 bases align to TRBD2. Sequenced: naive CD8+ T cells from PBMCs. CDR3 sequence reads: CASRGGLQSYEQYF. The CDR3 DNA sequence: TGTGCCAGCAGGGGAGGGCTTCAGTCCTACGAGCAGTACTTC.